This T cell receptor (beta chain) was recorded in a study of T cell responses to AZD1222 COVID-19 vaccine. Study results and limitations: Clonal diversity may have been underestimated, and the donors were mostly white British, with more females than males.

Produced via immunoSEQ multiplex PCR; TCRdb's table is partial and in-frame only. The table lists over 85,000 clones, 80% to 90% of them singletons. CDR3 length equals 12 residues. V shed 5 bases and J shed 3 bases, with 9 bases lying between them. The V gene's germline CDR1 is SGHDT and CDR2 YYEEEE. Worth noting for this clone: Its antigen is not identified.

Here the sequenced sample was peripheral blood, taken 28 days after the second AZD1222 dose. The chain uses TRBV5-6 and TRBJ2-7, with D hard to call. The source of this sequence is an adult who received the AZD1222 COVID-19 vaccine. In DNA, the CDR3 is TGTGCCAGCAGTCGTACAGACTACGAGCAGTACTTC. Its protein product is CASSRTDYEQYF.